This T cell receptor beta chain comes out of a study of T cell responses to AZD1222 COVID-19 vaccine. Findings and caveats of the study: Unmutated variant regions reportedly attract nearly half of all spike-specific TCRs.

The assay was immunoSEQ multiplex PCR, and TCRdb's table has in-frame clones only and misses some. The sample has 100,000 or so clones; 70% to 90% are singletons. This CDR3 comprises 14 residues. Germline-derived CDR1 and CDR2 are LNHDA and SQIVND (reference sequence). Trimming cost V 7 bases and J 4 bases; bases outside gene matches: 9. As concerns this clone: Its antigen is currently unknown.

The analysis combined second doses at about 4 or about 12 weeks. The V and J genes are TRBV19 and TRBJ1-1, with TRBD1 matching 7 bases. Sequenced here: peripheral blood, sampled 28 days after the second AZD1222 dose. The receptor was derived from an adult who received the AZD1222 COVID-19 vaccine. CDR3 coding DNA: TGTGCCAGTAAGGAGACAGGGAGGCTCACTGAAGCTTTCTTT. As protein: CASKETGRLTEAFF.